These 3 T cell receptor beta chains came from one sample sequenced in a study of Graves' ophthalmopathy and Graves' hyperthyroidism. Scientists amplified the TCR beta CDR3 regions from RNA transcripts. Second-round multiplex PCR came after first-round RT-PCR with HTBI primers. TCRdb redid the calling of the multiplex PCR reads with MiXCR, one entry per CDR3 protein. The sample lists 300,000 to 500,000 distinct CDR3 sequences; approximately 15% were seen once. The sample comprised peripheral blood. Receptor source: a woman aged 18-29 years with stable Graves' hyperthyroidism.

This clonotype was recorded at least ten times. J is TRBJ1-6 and V is TRBV5-1; 10 nucleotides match TRBD1. The junction had 4 bases not matched to a gene; V was cut back by 3 bases and J by 7 bases. Germline-derived CDR1 and CDR2 are SGHRS and YFSETQ. The CDR3 is 15 residues long. This CDR3 is CASSSPGQGNSPLHF. Here the CDR3 DNA reads TGCGCCAGCAGCTCGCCGGGACAGGGGAATTCACCCCTCCACTTT.

V and J are TRBV28 and TRBJ2-7, with D possibly matching TRBD2 (5 bases). The CDR3 runs 13 residues. Trimming shortened V by 10 bases and J by 6 bases, and 19 bases separated the two germline ends. CDR1 is MDHEN and CDR2 is SYDVKM in the germline V gene. CDR3 residues: CAIKRRIAGEQYF. The DNA of the CDR3 is TGTGCCATCAAGAGGAGAATCGCGGGCGAGCAGTACTTC. Filled out from reference TRBV28 and TRBJ2-7, the complete variable domain reads DVKVTQSSRYLVKRTGEKVFLECVQDMDHENMFWYRQDPGLGLRLIYFSYDVKMKEKGDIPEGYSVSREKKERFSLILESASTNQTSMYLCAIKRRIAGEQYFGPGTRLTVT.

This clonotype was recorded at least ten times. The rearrangement joins TRBV6-2 or TRBV6-3 to TRBJ2-7; D perhaps matches TRBD1 (6 bases). The CDR3 totals 14 residues. Per the germline V gene, CDR1 is MNHEY and CDR2 is SVGEGT. Trimming removed 2 bases from V and 2 bases from J, with 10 bases in between. The CDR3 loop is CASSYNRVPYEQYF. In DNA, the CDR3 is TGTGCCAGCAGTTACAACAGGGTCCCCTACGAGCAGTACTTC.